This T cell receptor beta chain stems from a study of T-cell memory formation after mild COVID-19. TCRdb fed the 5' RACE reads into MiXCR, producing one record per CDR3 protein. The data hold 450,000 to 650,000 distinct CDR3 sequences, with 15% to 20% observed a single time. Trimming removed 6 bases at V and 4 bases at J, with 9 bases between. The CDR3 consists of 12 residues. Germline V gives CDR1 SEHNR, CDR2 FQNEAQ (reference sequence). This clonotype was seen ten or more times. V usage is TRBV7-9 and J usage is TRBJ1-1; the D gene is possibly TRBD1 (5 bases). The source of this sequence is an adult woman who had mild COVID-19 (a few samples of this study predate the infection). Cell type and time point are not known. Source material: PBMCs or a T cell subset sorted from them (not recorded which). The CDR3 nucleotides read TGTGCCAGCAGTCCGGGACGCACTGAAGCTTTCTTT. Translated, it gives CASSPGRTEAFF.